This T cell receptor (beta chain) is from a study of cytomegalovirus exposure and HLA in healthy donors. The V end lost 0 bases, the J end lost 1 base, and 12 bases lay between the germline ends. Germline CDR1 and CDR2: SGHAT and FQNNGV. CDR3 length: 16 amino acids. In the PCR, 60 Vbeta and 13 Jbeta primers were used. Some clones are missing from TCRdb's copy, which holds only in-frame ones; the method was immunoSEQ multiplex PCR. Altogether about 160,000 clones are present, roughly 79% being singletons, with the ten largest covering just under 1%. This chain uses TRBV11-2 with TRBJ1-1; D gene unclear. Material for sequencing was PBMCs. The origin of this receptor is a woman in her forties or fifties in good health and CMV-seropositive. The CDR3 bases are TGTGCCAGCAGCTTAGATCTGGGCATTACGAACACTGAAGCTTTCTTT. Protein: CASSLDLGITNTEAFF. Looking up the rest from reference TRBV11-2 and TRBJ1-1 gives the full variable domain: EAGVAQSPRYKIIEKRQSVAFWCNPISGHATLYWYQQILGQGPKLLIQFQNNGVVDDSQLPKDRFSAERLKGVDSTLKIQPAKLEDSAVYLCASSLDLGITNTEAFFGQGTRLTVV.